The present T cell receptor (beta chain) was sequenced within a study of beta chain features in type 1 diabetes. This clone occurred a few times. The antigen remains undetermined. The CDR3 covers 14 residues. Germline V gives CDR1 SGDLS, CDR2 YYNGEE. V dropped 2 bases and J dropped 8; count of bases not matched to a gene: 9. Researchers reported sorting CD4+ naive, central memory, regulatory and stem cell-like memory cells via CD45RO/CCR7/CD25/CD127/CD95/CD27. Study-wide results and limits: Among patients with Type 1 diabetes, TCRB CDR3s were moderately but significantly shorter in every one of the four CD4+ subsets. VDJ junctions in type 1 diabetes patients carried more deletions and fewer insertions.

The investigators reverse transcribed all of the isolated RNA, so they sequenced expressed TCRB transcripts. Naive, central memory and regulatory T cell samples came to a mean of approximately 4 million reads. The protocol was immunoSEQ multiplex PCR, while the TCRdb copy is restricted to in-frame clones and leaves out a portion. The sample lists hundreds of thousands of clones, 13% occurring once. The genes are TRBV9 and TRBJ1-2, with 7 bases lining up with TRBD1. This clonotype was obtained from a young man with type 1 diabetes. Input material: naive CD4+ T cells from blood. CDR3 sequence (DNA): TGTGCCAGCAGCGTTCGGGACAGCCCGGCCGGCTACACCTTC. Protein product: CASSVRDSPAGYTF.